A selection of T cell receptor beta chains follows, all from one sample in a study of blood T cells in healthy people across ages. In TCRdb, the 5' RACE reads were re-called with MiXCR into one record per CDR3 protein. The table has approximately 800,000 distinct CDR3 sequences, 20% to 30% seen once. The same data also went into a second study, on T cells of mothers and their children.

Sample: blood. These receptors were obtained from a boy younger than 18 in good health. CDR3s leave out the opening cysteine and the closing phenylalanine or tryptophan. Fields, in order: J gene, V gene, CDR3 protein.

J gene: TRBJ2-3; V gene: TRBV12-3/TRBV12-4; CDR3 protein: ASRSQAGLAGDTQY
J gene: TRBJ2-4; V gene: TRBV21-1; CDR3 protein: ASSKGAGKNIQY
J gene: TRBJ1-2; V gene: TRBV6-1; CDR3 protein: ASSEVGKTASGYT
J gene: TRBJ2-5; V gene: TRBV10-3; CDR3 protein: AISVRGGVDQETQY
J gene: TRBJ1-1; V gene: TRBV25-1; CDR3 protein: ASSDPRQTEAF
J gene: TRBJ2-1; V gene: TRBV6-2/TRBV6-3; CDR3 protein: ASSLLAGINEQF
J gene: -; V gene: TRBV11-1; CDR3 protein: ASSLEGGTVNEQY
J gene: TRBJ2-1; V gene: TRBV7-2; CDR3 protein: ASNLGGLVNEQF
J gene: TRBJ2-7; V gene: TRBV7-2; CDR3 protein: ASSLGGGTSYEQY
J gene: TRBJ2-4; V gene: TRBV5-6; CDR3 protein: ASSFGLLGKNIQY
J gene: TRBJ2-3; V gene: TRBV4-3; CDR3 protein: ASSQDWGSSTDTQY
J gene: TRBJ2-1; V gene: TRBV20-1; CDR3 protein: SAKGGGTYNEQF
J gene: TRBJ1-2; V gene: TRBV6-5; CDR3 protein: ASSADGERNGYT
J gene: TRBJ2-7; V gene: TRBV5-1; CDR3 protein: ASSLAGGTNYEQY
J gene: -; V gene: TRBV3-1; CDR3 protein: ASSDRLAGSNEQY
J gene: TRBJ1-5; V gene: TRBV12-3/TRBV12-4; CDR3 protein: ASSSGTGLVPQH
J gene: TRBJ2-1; V gene: TRBV5-6; CDR3 protein: ASSYIGATNEQF
J gene: TRBJ1-1; V gene: TRBV7-2; CDR3 protein: ASSVPGRTNTEAF
J gene: TRBJ1-1; V gene: TRBV6-5; CDR3 protein: ASSSTGTVNTEAF
J gene: TRBJ1-1; V gene: TRBV29-1; CDR3 protein: SVLPEAF
J gene: TRBJ1-2; V gene: TRBV12-3/TRBV12-4; CDR3 protein: ASYSGRVNYGYT
J gene: TRBJ2-7; V gene: TRBV29-1; CDR3 protein: SVEHFDREGYEQY
J gene: TRBJ2-7; V gene: TRBV10-3; CDR3 protein: AISESGNGYEQY
J gene: TRBJ2-5; V gene: TRBV28; CDR3 protein: ASSLGRVVEETQY
J gene: TRBJ2-7; V gene: TRBV6-2/TRBV6-3; CDR3 protein: ASTRRKDPYEQY
J gene: TRBJ1-1; V gene: TRBV11-2; CDR3 protein: ASSLNGVANTEAF
J gene: TRBJ1-2; V gene: TRBV29-1; CDR3 protein: SVEVAGYGYT
J gene: -; V gene: TRBV5-8; CDR3 protein: ASSSDRAQTQY